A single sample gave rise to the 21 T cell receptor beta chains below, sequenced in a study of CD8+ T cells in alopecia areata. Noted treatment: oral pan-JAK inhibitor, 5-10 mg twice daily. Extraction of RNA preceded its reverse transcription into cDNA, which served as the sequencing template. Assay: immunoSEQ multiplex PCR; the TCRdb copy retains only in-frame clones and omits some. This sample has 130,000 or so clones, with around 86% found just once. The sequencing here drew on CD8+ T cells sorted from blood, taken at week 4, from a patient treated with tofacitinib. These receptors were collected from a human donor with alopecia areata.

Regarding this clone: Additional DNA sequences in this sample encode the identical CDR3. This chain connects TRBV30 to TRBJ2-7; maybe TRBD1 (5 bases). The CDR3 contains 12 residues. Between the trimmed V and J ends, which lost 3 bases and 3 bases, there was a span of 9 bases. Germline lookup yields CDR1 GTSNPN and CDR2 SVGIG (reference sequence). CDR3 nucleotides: TGTGCCTGGAGCCGCGACAGCTACGAGCAGTACTTC. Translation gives CAWSRDSYEQYF.

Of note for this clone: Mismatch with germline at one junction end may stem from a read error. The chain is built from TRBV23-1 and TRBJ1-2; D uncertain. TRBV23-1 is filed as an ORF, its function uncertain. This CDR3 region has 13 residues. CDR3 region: CANSQSAVYGYTF. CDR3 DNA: TGCGCCAACAGTCAATCGGCAGTCTATGGCTACACCTTC.

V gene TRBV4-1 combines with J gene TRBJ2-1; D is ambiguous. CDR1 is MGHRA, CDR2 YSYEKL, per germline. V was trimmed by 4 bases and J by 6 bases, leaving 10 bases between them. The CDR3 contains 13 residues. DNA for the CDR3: TGCGCCAGCAGCCCCATGGCAGGCAATGAGCAGTTCTTC. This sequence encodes CASSPMAGNEQFF.

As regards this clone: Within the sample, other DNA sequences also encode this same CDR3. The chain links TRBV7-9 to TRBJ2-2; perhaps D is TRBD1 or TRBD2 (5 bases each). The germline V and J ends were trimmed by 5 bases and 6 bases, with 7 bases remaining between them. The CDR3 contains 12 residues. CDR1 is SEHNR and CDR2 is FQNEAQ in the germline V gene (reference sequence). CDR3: CASSLGAGELFF. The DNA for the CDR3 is TGTGCCAGCAGCCTGGGGGCCGGGGAGCTGTTTTTT. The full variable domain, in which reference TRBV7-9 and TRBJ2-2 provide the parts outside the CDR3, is DTGVSQNPRHKITKRGQNVTFRCDPISEHNRLYWYRQTLGQGPEFLTYFQNEAQLEKSRLLSDRFSAERPKGSFSTLEIQRTEQGDSAMYLCASSLGAGELFFGEGSRLTVL.

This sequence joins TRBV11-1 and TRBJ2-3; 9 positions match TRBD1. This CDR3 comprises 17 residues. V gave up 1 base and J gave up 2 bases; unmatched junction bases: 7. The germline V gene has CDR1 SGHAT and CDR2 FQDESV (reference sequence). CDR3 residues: CASSLVPGQGITDTQYF. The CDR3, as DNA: TGTGCCAGCAGCTTAGTTCCCGGACAGGGGATCACAGATACGCAGTATTTT.

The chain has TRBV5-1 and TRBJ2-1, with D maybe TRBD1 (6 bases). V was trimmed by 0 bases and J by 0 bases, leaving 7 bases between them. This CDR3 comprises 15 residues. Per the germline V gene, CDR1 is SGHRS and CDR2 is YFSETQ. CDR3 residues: CASSLEQGSYNEQFF. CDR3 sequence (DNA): TGCGCCAGCAGCTTGGAACAGGGCTCCTACAATGAGCAGTTCTTC.

CDR3 region: CASSSGPQDTQYF. In DNA, the CDR3 is TGTGCCAGCAGTTCGGGACCTCAAGATACGCAGTATTTT. J is TRBJ2-3 and V is TRBV27; the D gene could be TRBD1 or TRBD2 (5 bases each). The CDR3 length is 13 residues. Germline V gives CDR1 MNHEY, CDR2 SMNVEV (reference sequence). Trimming shortened V by 4 bases and J by 5 bases, and 10 bases separated the two germline ends.

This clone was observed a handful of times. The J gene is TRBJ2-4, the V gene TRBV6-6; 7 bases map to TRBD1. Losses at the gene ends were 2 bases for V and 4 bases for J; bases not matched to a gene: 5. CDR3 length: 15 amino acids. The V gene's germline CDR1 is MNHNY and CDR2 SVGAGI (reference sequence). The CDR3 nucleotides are TGTGCCAGCAGTTACCCAGGGGGACAAAAAAACATTCAGTACTTC. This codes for CASSYPGGQKNIQYF.

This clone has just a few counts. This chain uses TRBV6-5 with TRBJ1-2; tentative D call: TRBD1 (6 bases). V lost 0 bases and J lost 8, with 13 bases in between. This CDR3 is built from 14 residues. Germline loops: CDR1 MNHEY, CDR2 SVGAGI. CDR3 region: CASSYSQGHWGYTF. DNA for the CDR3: TGTGCCAGCAGTTACTCTCAGGGACATTGGGGCTACACCTTC.

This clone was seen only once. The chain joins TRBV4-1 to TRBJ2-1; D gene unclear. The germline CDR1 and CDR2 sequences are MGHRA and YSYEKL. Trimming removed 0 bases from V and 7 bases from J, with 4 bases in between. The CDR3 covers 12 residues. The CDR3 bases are TGCGCCAGCAGCCAAGAAGGAAATGAGCAGTTCTTC. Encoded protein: CASSQEGNEQFF.

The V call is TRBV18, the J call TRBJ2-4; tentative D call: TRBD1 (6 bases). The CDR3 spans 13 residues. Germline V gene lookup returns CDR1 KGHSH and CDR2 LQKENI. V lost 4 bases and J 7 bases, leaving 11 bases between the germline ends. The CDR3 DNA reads TGTGCCAGCTCACTGGGAGACAGGAACATTCAGTACTTC. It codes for CASSLGDRNIQYF. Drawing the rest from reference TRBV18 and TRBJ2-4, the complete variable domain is NAGVMQNPRHLVRRRGQEARLRCSPMKGHSHVYWYRQLPEEGLKFMVYLQKENIIDESGMPKERFSAEFPKEGPSILRIQQVVRGDSAAYFCASSLGDRNIQYFGAGTRLSVL.

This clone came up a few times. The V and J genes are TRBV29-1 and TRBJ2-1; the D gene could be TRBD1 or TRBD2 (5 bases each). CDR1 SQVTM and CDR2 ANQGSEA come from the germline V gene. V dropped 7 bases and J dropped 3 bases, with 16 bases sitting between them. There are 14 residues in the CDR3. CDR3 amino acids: CSAVDGTIYNEQFF. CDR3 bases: TGCAGCGCTGTGGACGGGACGATCTACAATGAGCAGTTCTTC.

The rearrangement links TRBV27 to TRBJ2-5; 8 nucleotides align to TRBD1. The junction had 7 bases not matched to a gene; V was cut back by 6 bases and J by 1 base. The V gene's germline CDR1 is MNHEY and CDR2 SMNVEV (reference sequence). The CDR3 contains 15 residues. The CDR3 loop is CASRVTGGGQETQYF. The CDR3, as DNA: TGTGCCAGCAGGGTAACAGGGGGAGGCCAAGAGACCCAGTACTTC.

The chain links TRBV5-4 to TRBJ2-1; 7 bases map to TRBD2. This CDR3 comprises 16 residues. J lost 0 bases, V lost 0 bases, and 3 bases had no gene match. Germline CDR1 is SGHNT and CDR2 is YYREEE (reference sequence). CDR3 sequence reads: CASSLGSGISYNEQFF. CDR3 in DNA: TGTGCCAGCAGCTTGGGGAGCGGGATCTCCTACAATGAGCAGTTCTTC.

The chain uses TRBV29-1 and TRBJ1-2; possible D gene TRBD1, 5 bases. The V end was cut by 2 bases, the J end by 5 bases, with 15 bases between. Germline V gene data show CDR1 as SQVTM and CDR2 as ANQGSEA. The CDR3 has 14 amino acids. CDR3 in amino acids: CSVELRGTLYGYTF. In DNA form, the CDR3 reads TGCAGCGTTGAACTCCGAGGGACCCTTTATGGCTACACCTTC.

The DNA of the CDR3 is TGTGCCAGCAGCCAGACAGGGGACTCCTACGAGCAGTACTTC. Protein sequence: CASSQTGDSYEQYF. V usage is TRBV7-9 and J usage is TRBJ2-5, with 8 bases fitting TRBD1. With the DNA end fitting TRBJ2-7 better, the J assignment may be wrong. Germline V gene lookup returns CDR1 SEHNR and CDR2 FQNEAQ (reference sequence). The CDR3 has 14 residues.

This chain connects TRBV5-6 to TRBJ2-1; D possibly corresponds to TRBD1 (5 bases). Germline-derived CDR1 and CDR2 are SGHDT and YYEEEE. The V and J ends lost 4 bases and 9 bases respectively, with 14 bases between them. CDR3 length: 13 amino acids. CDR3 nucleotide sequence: TGTGCCAGCAGCCTAAACCAGGGATCTGAGCAGTTCTTC. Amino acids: CASSLNQGSEQFF.

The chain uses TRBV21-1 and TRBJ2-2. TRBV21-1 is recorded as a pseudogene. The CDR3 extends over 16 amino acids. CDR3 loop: CASSTGAAPDTGELFF. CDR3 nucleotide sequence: TGTGCCAGCAGCACGGGGGCAGCGCCGGACACCGGGGAGCTGTTTTTT.

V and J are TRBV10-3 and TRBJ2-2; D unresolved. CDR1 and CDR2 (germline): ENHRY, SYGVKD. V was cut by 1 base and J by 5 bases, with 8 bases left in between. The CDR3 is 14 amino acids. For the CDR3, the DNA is TGTGCCATCAGTGAGTTCCGCAGGACCGGGGAGCTGTTTTTT. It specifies CAISEFRRTGELFF.

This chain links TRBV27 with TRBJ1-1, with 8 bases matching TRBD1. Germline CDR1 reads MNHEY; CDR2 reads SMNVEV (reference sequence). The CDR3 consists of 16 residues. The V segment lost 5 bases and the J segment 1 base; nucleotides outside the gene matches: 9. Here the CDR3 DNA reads TGTGCCAGCAGTAAATACCAGGGGGCGGGGAACACTGAAGCTTTCTTT. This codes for CASSKYQGAGNTEAFF.

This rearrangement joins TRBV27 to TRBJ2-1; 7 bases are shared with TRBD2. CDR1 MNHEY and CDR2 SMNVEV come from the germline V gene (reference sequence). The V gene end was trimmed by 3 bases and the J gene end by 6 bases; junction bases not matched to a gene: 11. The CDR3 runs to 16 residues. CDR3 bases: TGTGCCAGCAGTTTCATAGCGGGTTATTTAGGCAATGAGCAGTTCTTC. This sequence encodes CASSFIAGYLGNEQFF.